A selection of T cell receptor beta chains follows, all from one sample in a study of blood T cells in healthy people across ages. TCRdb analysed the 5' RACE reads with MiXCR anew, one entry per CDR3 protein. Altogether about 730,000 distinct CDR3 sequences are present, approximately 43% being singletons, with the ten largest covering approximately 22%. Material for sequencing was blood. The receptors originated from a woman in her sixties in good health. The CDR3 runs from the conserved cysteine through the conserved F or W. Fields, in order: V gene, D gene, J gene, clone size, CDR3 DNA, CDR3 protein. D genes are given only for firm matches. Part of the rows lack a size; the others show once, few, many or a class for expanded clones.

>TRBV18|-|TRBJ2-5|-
TGTGCCAGCTCACCGATCGCGACAGTCGAGACCCAGTACTTC
CASSPIATVETQYF
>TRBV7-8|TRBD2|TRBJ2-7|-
TGTGCCAGCAGGGGGGAGGGGTTAGGGGACTATTACGAGCAGTACTTC
CASRGEGLGDYYEQYF
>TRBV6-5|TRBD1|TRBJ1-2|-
TGTGCCAGCAGTTACACGGGACAGGGATTATATGGCTACACCTTC
CASSYTGQGLYGYTF
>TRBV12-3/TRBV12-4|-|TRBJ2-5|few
TGTGCCAGCAGTTCTTTGGGGTGGGGGAGTGAGGAGACCCAGTACTTC
CASSSLGWGSEETQYF
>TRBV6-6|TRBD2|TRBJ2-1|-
TGTGCCAGCAGTTACTCGCTAGCGGGTTACAATGAGCAGTTCTTC
CASSYSLAGYNEQFF
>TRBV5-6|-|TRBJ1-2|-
TGTGCCAGCAGCTTGGTAGAGGGGAGTGGTAACTATGGCTACACCTTC
CASSLVEGSGNYGYTF
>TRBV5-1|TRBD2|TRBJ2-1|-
TGCGCCAGCAGTTTTGGACCTAGCGGGGGGGCCGCTGAGCAGTTCTTC
CASSFGPSGGAAEQFF
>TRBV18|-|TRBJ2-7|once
TGTGCCAGCTCACCACCGAACCAGGGTGGCAACGAGCAGTACTTC
CASSPPNQGGNEQYF
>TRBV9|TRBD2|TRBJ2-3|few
TGTGCCAGCAGCGGTTCCGGGACTAAATTCACAGATACGCAGTATTTT
CASSGSGTKFTDTQYF
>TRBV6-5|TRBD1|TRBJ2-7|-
TGTGCCAGCACTCGCAGGACAGGTTCCTACGAGCAGTACTTC
CASTRRTGSYEQYF
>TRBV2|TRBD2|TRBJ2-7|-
TGTGCCAGCAGTGAAGTTCGAGCGGGGGGTAGAAGGCAGTACTTC
CASSEVRAGGRRQYF
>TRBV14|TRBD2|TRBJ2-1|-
TGTGCCAGCAGCGCGACTAGCGGGGCCTCTCAGGCCTACAATGAGCAGTTCTTC
CASSATSGASQAYNEQFF
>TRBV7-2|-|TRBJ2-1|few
TGTGCCAGCAGCTTAGGGGGGGGGGCAAACTACAATGAGCAGTTCTTC
CASSLGGGANYNEQFF
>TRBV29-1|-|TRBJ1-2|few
TGCAGCGTTGTTGGGTGGGAGGGTAGCTATGGCTACACCTTC
CSVVGWEGSYGYTF
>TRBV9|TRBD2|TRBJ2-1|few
TGTGCCAGCAGCGTAGCGAGTAGCGGGGCCTACAATGAGCAGTTCTTC
CASSVASSGAYNEQFF
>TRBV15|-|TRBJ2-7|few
TGTGCCACCAGCAGAGATATGGCTAATCCCCCCTACGAGCAGTACTTC
CATSRDMANPPYEQYF
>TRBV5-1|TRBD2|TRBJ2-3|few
TGCGCCAGCAGCTTTCCCCCTTCCAGCGGGAGTGTGGGCACAGATACGCAGTATTTT
CASSFPPSSGSVGTDTQYF
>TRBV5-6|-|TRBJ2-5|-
TGTGCCAGCTGGCGCACCGAGCGGGAGACCCAGTACTTC
CASWRTERETQYF
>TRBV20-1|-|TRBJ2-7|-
TGCAGTGCGAGCACAGGCCCAGGCGAGCAGTACTTC
CSASTGPGEQYF
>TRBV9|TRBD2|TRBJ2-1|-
TGTGCCAGCAGCGCCGGGACTAGCGGGGGGTGTGCGCAGTTCTTC
CASSAGTSGGCAQFF
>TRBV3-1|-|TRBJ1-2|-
TGTGCCAGCAGCCAGCCGGGACTAGTAAACTATGGCTACACCTTC
CASSQPGLVNYGYTF
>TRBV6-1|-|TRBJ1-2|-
TGTGCCAGCAGTGTCAGGGATCTGCGGGGCTACACCTTC
CASSVRDLRGYTF
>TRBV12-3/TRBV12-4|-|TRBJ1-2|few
TGTGCCAGCAGTTTACTTACCCCCCAGGGGAGCGGCTACACCTTC
CASSLLTPQGSGYTF
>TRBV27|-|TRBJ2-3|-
TGTGCCAGCAGGACCCTTTACGGTACGCAGTATTTT
CASRTLYGTQYF
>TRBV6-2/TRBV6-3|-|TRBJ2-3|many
TGTGCCAGTACAGGGTCGGGGAATACGCAGTATTTT
CASTGSGNTQYF
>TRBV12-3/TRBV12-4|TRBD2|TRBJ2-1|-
TGTGCCAGCAGGGTGACTAGCGGGACGGCGGCATACAATGAGCAGTTCTTC
CASRVTSGTAAYNEQFF
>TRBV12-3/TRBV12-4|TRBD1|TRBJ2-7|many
TGTGCCAGCAGCCCGGGACAGGGTTCCTACGAGCAGTACTTC
CASSPGQGSYEQYF
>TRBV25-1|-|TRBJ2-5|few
TGTGCCAGCAAAGGCGGAGTAGGAGAGACCCAGTACTTC
CASKGGVGETQYF
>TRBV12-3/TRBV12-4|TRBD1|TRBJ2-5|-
TGTGCCAGCAGGGACAGGATCGATGCAGAGACCCAGTACTTC
CASRDRIDAETQYF
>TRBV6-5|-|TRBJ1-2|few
TGTGCCAGCAGTAAGCCGTCAGGACTTTATGGCTACACCTTC
CASSKPSGLYGYTF
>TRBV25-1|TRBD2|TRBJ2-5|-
TGTGCCAGCAGTCCACTAGCGGGGGCCGGCACCCAGTACTTC
CASSPLAGAGTQYF
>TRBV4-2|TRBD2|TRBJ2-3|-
TGTGCCAGCACGTTCGGTAAGCGGGGGCCCGGACCCACAGATACGCAGTATTTT
CASTFGKRGPGPTDTQYF
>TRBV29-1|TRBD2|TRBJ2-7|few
TGCAGCGCCGGGAGGGGTGGCGAGCAGTACTTC
CSAGRGGEQYF
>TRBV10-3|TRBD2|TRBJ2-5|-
TGTGCCATCAGTGAGTCGAGCGGGGGAGGGGAGACCCAGTACTTC
CAISESSGGGETQYF
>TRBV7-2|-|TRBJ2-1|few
TGTGCCAGCAGCGCCCGACTAGTAAACAATGAGCAGTTCTTC
CASSARLVNNEQFF
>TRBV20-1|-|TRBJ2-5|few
TGCAGTGCTGGAACCGGGACACCACAAGAGACCCAGTACTTC
CSAGTGTPQETQYF
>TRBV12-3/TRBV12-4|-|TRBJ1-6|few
TGTGCCAGCAATTTGCCTAATTCACCCCTCCACTTT
CASNLPNSPLHF
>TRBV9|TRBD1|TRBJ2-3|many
TGTGCCAGCAGCGTAGATGGGACAGGTGGGGATACGCAGTATTTT
CASSVDGTGGDTQYF
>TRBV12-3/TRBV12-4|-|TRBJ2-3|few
TGTGCCAGCAGGGACGTGTCTAGCACAGATACGCAGTATTTT
CASRDVSSTDTQYF
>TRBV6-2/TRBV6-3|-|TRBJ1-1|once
TGTGCCAGCAGTTCCCGGGGGGGGCCCACTGAAGCTTTCTTT
CASSSRGGPTEAFF
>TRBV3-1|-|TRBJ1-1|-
TGTGCCAGCAGCCAAGAAAATAGTGGGAACACTGAAGCTTTCTTT
CASSQENSGNTEAFF